What follows describes a single T cell receptor (beta chain). The sample comes from a study of blood T cell repertoires in COVID-19. In the source study's methods: Estimated nucleated cell counts came from reference gene primer amplification. Repertoires were generated with immunoSEQ multiplex PCR, while TCRdb's copy carries only in-frame clones and drops some. V and J calls and clone size come straight from that table; D and trimming were deduced from the DNA. The profile covers about 56,000 clones, with 89% appearing a single time and around 40% taken by the ten largest. Patients of the Seattle cohort, enrolled during active infection, were followed longitudinally. This CDR3 region has 19 residues. The germline CDR1 and CDR2 sequences are KGHDR and SFDVKD. Trimming shortened V by 1 base and J by 4 bases, and 24 bases separated the two germline ends.

The sequenced sample was peripheral blood. The rearrangement uses TRBV24-1 and TRBJ2-5, with D perhaps matching TRBD1 (6 bases). This clonotype was obtained from a woman in her sixties or seventies with COVID-19, enrolled during active disease. CDR3 residues: CATSDFKQEGHRVRETQYF. CDR3 sequence (DNA): TGTGCCACCAGTGATTTCAAGCAAGAGGGGCACAGGGTGAGAGAGACCCAGTACTTC.